The sequence of this TCR beta chain was determined in a study of T cells expressing NK-cell markers. General observations from the study: Expanded NKG2C+ T cell clones were not confirmed as HCMV-specific. For four donors, these clonotypes were likewise the leading ones in the CD3+CD56-NKG2C+ fraction. Dominant NKG2C+ clonotypes accounted for roughly 1.0-8% of CD8+ T cells in a handful of donors.

Notes on this clonotype: Its matching antigen is unknown.

TCRdb reanalyzed the 5' RACE reads, giving one entry per CDR3 protein sequence and no DNA. Its listing shows a few hundred thousand distinct CDR3 sequences. This CDR3 has 15 amino acids. Germline assignment: CDR1 MDHEN and CDR2 SYDVKM. The rearrangement uses TRBV28 and TRBJ2-5; TCRdb's assignment of TRBD2 cannot be checked, as there is no DNA. Material: blood T cells: a sorted CD56 or NKG2C T cell subset, CD4+ or CD8+ T cells, or bulk PBMC T cells (not recorded which). The clonotype originates from a man between 18 and 69 years old in good health. CDR3 protein: CASSSGGGDGETQYF.